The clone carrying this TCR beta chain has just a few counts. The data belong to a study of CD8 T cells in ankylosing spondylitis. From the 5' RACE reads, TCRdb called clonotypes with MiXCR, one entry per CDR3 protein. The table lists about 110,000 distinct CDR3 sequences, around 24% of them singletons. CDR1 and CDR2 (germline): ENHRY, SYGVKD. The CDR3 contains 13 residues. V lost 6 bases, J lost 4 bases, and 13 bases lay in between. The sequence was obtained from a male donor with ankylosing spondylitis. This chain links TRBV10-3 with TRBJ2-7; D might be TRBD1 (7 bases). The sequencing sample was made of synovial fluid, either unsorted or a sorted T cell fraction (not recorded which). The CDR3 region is CAIRRDSLYEQYF. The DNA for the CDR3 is TGTGCCATCAGGCGGGACAGCCTTTACGAGCAGTACTTC.